What follows are 28 T cell receptor beta chains derived from one specimen sequenced in a study of cytomegalovirus exposure and HLA in healthy donors. It was with 60 Vbeta and 13 Jbeta primers that the PCR ran. Sequencing used immunoSEQ multiplex PCR; TCRdb keeps in-frame clones, though not all of them. This table holds 110,000 or so clones, 65% to 90% found once. Source material: PBMCs. These receptors were taken from a woman aged 25 to 39 in good health and CMV-seronegative.

The chain is built from TRBV5-4 and TRBJ1-5, with D hard to call. The CDR3 has 15 amino acids. CDR1 is SGHNT and CDR2 is YYREEE in the germline V gene (reference sequence). The V gene lost 4 bases and the J gene lost 3 bases, with 14 bases spanning the gap. The CDR3 DNA reads as TGTGCCAGCAGCGCCGATGGGCAGTTCAATCAGCCCCAGCATTTT. Protein: CASSADGQFNQPQHF.

This chain joins TRBV11-1 and TRBJ1-1; 10 bases fit TRBD1. Germline V gene data show CDR1 as SGHAT and CDR2 as FQDESV (reference sequence). The length of the CDR3 is 15 residues. V shed 3 bases, J shed 3 bases, and the junction held 4 bases outside the gene matches. Here the CDR3 reads CASSFRTGGYTEAFF. The CDR3 coding sequence is TGTGCCAGCAGCTTCCGGACAGGGGGGTACACTGAAGCTTTCTTT.

The genes are TRBV19 and TRBJ1-1; possible D gene TRBD1, 6 bases. This CDR3 is 13 amino acids long. Germline CDR1 and CDR2: LNHDA and SQIVND (reference sequence). The ends were cut back, 8 bases at V and 4 bases at J, with 14 bases in the middle. CDR3 in DNA: TGTGCCAGTCGTAAGGGGGGGAGCACTGAAGCTTTCTTT. Protein product: CASRKGGSTEAFF.

The rearrangement joins TRBV30 to TRBJ2-7, with 7 nucleotides matching TRBD2. The CDR3 spans 13 residues. CDR1 and CDR2 (germline): GTSNPN, SVGIG (reference sequence). Losses at the gene ends were 5 bases for V and 2 bases for J; bases not matched to a gene: 6. The CDR3 protein is CAWGDYEPYEQYF. CDR3 DNA sequence: TGTGCCTGGGGGGACTATGAGCCCTACGAGCAGTACTTC. The whole variable domain, filled in from reference TRBV30 and TRBJ2-7, reads SQTIHQWPATLVQPVGSPLSLECTVEGTSNPNLYWYRQAAGRGLQLLFYSVGIGQISSEVPQNLSASRPQDRQFILSSKKLLLSDSGFYLCAWGDYEPYEQYFGPGTRLTVT.

The J gene is TRBJ2-7, the V gene TRBV19; a possible D gene is TRBD2 (6 bases). CDR1 LNHDA and CDR2 SQIVND come from the germline V gene (reference sequence). The CDR3 is 13 residues long. Trimming stripped 3 bases from V and 5 bases from J, with 11 bases between. CDR3 sequence (DNA): TGTGCCAGTAGTATTGTTCGCGGGAACGAGCAGTACTTC. Amino acid sequence: CASSIVRGNEQYF.

This clone was seen just once. The chain links TRBV25-1 to TRBJ2-2; 9 nucleotides agree with TRBD1. Trimming took 7 bases from V and 3 from J; bases not matched to a gene: 12. CDR3 length: 17 amino acids. Germline CDR1 and CDR2: MGHDK and SYGVNS. CDR3 nucleotide sequence: TGTGCCAGCACCAAGAATCGGGGACAGGGAGACACCGGGGAGCTGTTTTTT. Its translation: CASTKNRGQGDTGELFF.

This clone was picked up a small number of times. This rearrangement joins TRBV7-2 to TRBJ2-7, with 10 bases matching TRBD2. Germline-derived CDR1 and CDR2 are SGHTA and FQGNSA. The CDR3 sequence is 15 residues long. V was clipped by 5 bases and J by 4 bases; unmatched bases: 8. The CDR3 loop reads CASSTPGLATYEQYF. The CDR3 DNA reads as TGTGCCAGCAGCACACCGGGACTAGCGACGTACGAGCAGTACTTC.

The V and J genes are TRBV6-4 and TRBJ1-1; D gene unclear. CDR1 MRHNA and CDR2 SNTAGT come from the germline V gene. The CDR3 consists of 18 residues. Deletions cut 0 bases from V and 1 base from J, with 18 bases between. The DNA for the CDR3 is TGTGCCAGCAGTGACTCCGGGTGGCCGCGCACGGGGAACACTGAAGCTTTCTTT. Its translation: CASSDSGWPRTGNTEAFF.

This clone has just a few counts. V usage is TRBV19 and J usage is TRBJ1-1; D may be TRBD1 (5 bases). This CDR3 region has 14 residues. Germline lookup yields CDR1 LNHDA and CDR2 SQIVND (reference sequence). V lost 7 bases, J lost 7 bases, and 19 bases lay in between. The DNA for the CDR3 is TGTGCCAGTATGTCCCGGAGGGTTCAGGGTGAAGCTTTCTTT. It encodes CASMSRRVQGEAFF.

The chain links TRBV7-9 to TRBJ2-1; 10 bases match TRBD2. CDR1 is SEHNR and CDR2 is FQNEAQ in the germline V gene (reference sequence). The CDR3 runs 17 residues. V shed 4 bases, J shed 4 bases, and the junction held 10 bases outside the gene matches. The CDR3, as DNA: TGTGCCAGCAGCTCTCTGGGACTAGCGCATAAATACAATGAGCAGTTCTTC. It translates to CASSSLGLAHKYNEQFF.

V gene TRBV6-4 combines with J gene TRBJ2-2; maybe TRBD2 (5 bases). The V gene lost 4 bases and the J gene lost 2 bases, with 8 bases spanning the gap. This CDR3 is built from 14 residues. Germline values: CDR1 MRHNA, CDR2 SNTAGT. CDR3 DNA sequence: TGTGCCAGCAGTGGGACTGCTAACACCGGGGAGCTGTTTTTT. The encoded protein is CASSGTANTGELFF.

The chain combines TRBV7-6 with TRBJ2-3; 12 bases match TRBD1. V trimming: 3 bases; J trimming: 3 bases; junction bases outside the gene matches: 7. The CDR3 runs 17 residues. The V gene's germline CDR1 is SGHVS and CDR2 FNYEAQ. The CDR3 here is CASSLGDRGLWTDTQYF. The CDR3 DNA reads TGTGCCAGCAGCTTGGGGGACAGGGGGCTATGGACAGATACGCAGTATTTT.

The chain joins TRBV5-1 to TRBJ2-2, with 9 bases aligning to TRBD1. CDR1 is SGHRS, CDR2 YFSETQ, per germline. The CDR3 covers 16 residues. The junction had 11 bases not matched to a gene; V was cut back by 4 bases and J by 7 bases. CDR3 nucleotide sequence: TGCGCCAGCAGCGAGAGTCGGACAGGGGAGGGCGGGGAGCTGTTTTTT. It codes for CASSESRTGEGGELFF.

This sequence joins TRBV18 and TRBJ2-6; D gene unclear. This CDR3 has 15 residues. Germline V lookup: CDR1 KGHSH, CDR2 LQKENI. The ends were cut back, 3 bases at V and 3 bases at J, with 9 bases in the middle. The CDR3 region is CASSPQFVGANVLTF. CDR3 coding DNA: TGTGCCAGCTCACCTCAGTTCGTTGGGGCCAACGTCCTGACTTTC.

V gene TRBV27 combines with J gene TRBJ1-3; 7 bases match TRBD1. Trimming at V came to 5 bases and at J to 4 bases, leaving 8 bases not matched to a gene. Germline V CDR1 and CDR2: MNHEY, SMNVEV (reference sequence). CDR3 size: 15 residues. CDR3 sequence: CASSLRQGAGNTIYF. CDR3 sequence (DNA): TGTGCCAGCAGTCTACGACAGGGAGCAGGAAACACCATATATTTT.

The V gene is TRBV29-1, the J gene TRBJ2-3; tentative D call: TRBD2 (5 bases). Germline CDR1 is SQVTM and CDR2 is ANQGSEA. Trimming pared 7 bases from V and 4 bases from J, leaving 21 bases between. The CDR3 is 15 amino acids. The CDR3 nucleotides are TGCAGCGGTCGGGGTCCGGGAAGATACGCAGATACGCAGTATTTT. Translated: CSGRGPGRYADTQYF.

V is TRBV7-6 and J is TRBJ1-2; TRBD1 aligns across 7 bases. Trimming took 2 bases from V and 3 from J; bases not matched to a gene: 6. Germline V lookup: CDR1 SGHVS, CDR2 FNYEAQ. This CDR3 spans 15 amino acids. CDR3 loop: CASSLLGGQDYGYTF. The CDR3 coding sequence is TGTGCCAGCAGCTTATTAGGCGGACAGGACTATGGCTACACCTTC.

This rearrangement joins TRBV5-4 to TRBJ1-2, with D maybe TRBD1 (6 bases). V lost 0 bases and J lost 7, with 10 bases in between. Germline V gene data show CDR1 as SGHNT and CDR2 as YYREEE (reference sequence). This CDR3 spans 13 amino acids. CDR3 loop: CASSLAGTPGYTF. In DNA, the CDR3 is TGTGCCAGCAGCTTGGCGGGGACACCTGGCTACACCTTC.

V is TRBV19 and J is TRBJ1-5, with D possibly matching TRBD1 (5 bases). The V gene lost 3 bases and the J gene lost 6 bases, with 15 bases spanning the gap. CDR1 and CDR2 from the germline V gene are LNHDA and SQIVND (reference sequence). The CDR3 is 15 amino acids. The CDR3 is CASSIGQGWSQPQHF. As DNA, the CDR3 is TGTGCCAGTAGTATTGGGCAGGGTTGGAGTCAGCCCCAGCATTTT.

The rearrangement joins TRBV4-1 to TRBJ1-2, with 7 bases matching TRBD1. The germline CDR1 and CDR2 sequences are MGHRA and YSYEKL. V lost 3 bases to trimming and J lost 2 bases; unmatched junction nucleotides: 6. The CDR3 is 15 residues long. CDR3 DNA: TGCGCCAGCAGCCAGAGACAGGGATCGAACTATGGCTACACCTTC. This sequence encodes CASSQRQGSNYGYTF.

The table lists this clone with a count of one. The chain joins TRBV21-1 to TRBJ2-7; the listed D gene, TRBD2, was not tested against the DNA. TRBV21-1 is designated a pseudogene. The CDR3 sequence is 17 residues long. CDR3 sequence: CASPPTPGTGVGYEQYF. CDR3 DNA: TGTGCCAGCCCACCTACCCCGGGAACGGGAGTAGGATACGAGCAGTACTTC.

This chain connects TRBV7-9 to TRBJ2-1, with 11 bases aligning to TRBD2. V dropped 8 bases and J dropped 8; count of bases not matched to a gene: 8. The CDR3 totals 14 residues. Germline V gene sequence: CDR1 SEHNR, CDR2 FQNEAQ (reference sequence). The CDR3 nucleotides are TGTGCCAGCGGGGAACTAGCGGGAGAATATGAGCAGTTCTTC. Translated: CASGELAGEYEQFF.

The V and J genes are TRBV7-9 and TRBJ1-4; 7 bases are a match to TRBD1. This CDR3 is built from 19 residues. The germline CDR1 and CDR2 sequences are SEHNR and FQNEAQ (reference sequence). J lost 2 bases, V lost 0 bases, and 12 bases had no gene match. The CDR3 loop is CASSLAFGGGASTNEKLFF. CDR3 in DNA: TGTGCCAGCAGCTTAGCTTTTGGAGGGGGCGCATCCACTAATGAAAAACTGTTTTTT. The complete variable domain, with remaining parts taken from reference TRBV7-9 and TRBJ1-4, reads DTGVSQNPRHKITKRGQNVTFRCDPISEHNRLYWYRQTLGQGPEFLTYFQNEAQLEKSRLLSDRFSAERPKGSFSTLEIQRTEQGDSAMYLCASSLAFGGGASTNEKLFFGSGTQLSVL.

This chain links TRBV27 with TRBJ2-7; no firm D call. Germline V gives CDR1 MNHEY, CDR2 SMNVEV (reference sequence). The CDR3 has 15 residues. Trimming took 1 base from V and 3 from J, leaving 13 bases between them. CDR3 region: CASSLFGGPGYEQYF. CDR3 DNA: TGTGCCAGCAGTTTATTCGGCGGCCCTGGCTACGAGCAGTACTTC.

The chain combines TRBV7-8 with TRBJ2-1; 7 bases match TRBD1. This CDR3 spans 13 amino acids. The J segment lost 7 bases and the V segment lost 4 bases, leaving 4 bases of the junction unmatched. Germline V gene lookup returns CDR1 SGHVS and CDR2 FQNEAQ. The CDR3 reads CASSSLRGNEQFF. CDR3 DNA sequence: TGTGCCAGCAGCTCCCTCAGGGGGAATGAGCAGTTCTTC.

The rearrangement uses TRBV6-4 and TRBJ2-3, with 7 bases lining up with TRBD2. The CDR3 loop spans 15 amino acids. V shed 4 bases, J shed 2 bases, and the junction held 6 bases outside the gene matches. Germline V gene sequence: CDR1 MRHNA, CDR2 SNTAGT. CDR3 amino acids: CASSGGGGYTDTQYF. The CDR3 nucleotides read TGTGCCAGCAGTGGAGGCGGGGGATACACAGATACGCAGTATTTT.

This chain connects TRBV14 to TRBJ2-1, with no clear D. This CDR3 comprises 15 residues. Germline V lookup: CDR1 SGHDN, CDR2 FVKESK. V was trimmed by 1 base and J by 8 bases, leaving 15 bases between them. The CDR3: CASSQGVVVPDEQFF. Here the CDR3 DNA reads TGTGCCAGCAGCCAAGGCGTTGTTGTTCCTGATGAGCAGTTCTTC.

A single count supports this clone. In DNA, the CDR3 is TGTGCCAGCAGCGAGGTCGGAACTAATGAAAAACTGTTTTTT. Its protein product is CASSEVGTNEKLFF. The J gene is TRBJ1-4, the V gene TRBV6-1; D gene unclear. Trimming left V 6 bases short and J 1 base short, with 9 bases between. Germline V gene data show CDR1 as MNHNS and CDR2 as SASEGT. The CDR3 extends over 14 amino acids.